The subject of this entry is one T cell receptor (beta chain). Primers used in a second PCR of about 6 to 11 cycles were a sample-barcoded 5' primer and a J-beta primer mix. TCRdb used MiXCR to reprocess the 5' RACE reads, holding one entry per CDR3 protein. The data contain 1.5 million to 1.8 million distinct CDR3 sequences, less than 45% of them singletons. This entry comes from a study of blood T cells in healthy people across ages. Trimming took 4 bases from V and 9 from J; bases not matched to a gene: 8. Germline CDR1 SGHRS, CDR2 YFSETQ. The CDR3 covers 14 residues. Specimen: blood. The origin of this receptor is a woman under 30 in good health. This rearrangement joins TRBV5-1 to TRBJ2-1; TRBD1 matches 9 bases. The CDR3 region has the DNA TGCGCCAGCAGCAACGATGGGACAGGGAGTGAGCAGTTCTTC. Translation gives CASSNDGTGSEQFF.